This T cell receptor beta chain was sequenced in a study of blood T cell repertoires in COVID-19. Study details: Samples representing acute and convalescent COVID-19 were sourced from the United States, Italy and Spain. The cDNA or gDNA used as material had been derived from T cells, B-cell-depleted T cells, or PBMCs.

The CDR3 is 14 residues long. The germline V gene has CDR1 SGHRS and CDR2 YFSETQ. Losses at the gene ends were 4 bases for V and 3 bases for J; bases not matched to a gene: 4. How the authors handled the data: Estimated nucleated cell counts came from reference gene primer amplification. The protocol was immunoSEQ multiplex PCR, while the TCRdb copy is restricted to in-frame clones and leaves out a portion. From that table come the V and J calls and clone size; the DNA was used to work out D and trimming. The repertoire holds about 150,000 clones, with 75% to 85% as singletons. V is TRBV5-1 and J is TRBJ1-3, with 7 bases matching TRBD1. This clonotype was sampled from a woman between 50 and 59 years old with acute or convalescent COVID-19. The sequenced material came from peripheral blood. CDR3 bases: TGCGCCAGCAGCCCTCGACAGGGTGGAAACACCATATATTTT. Translated, it gives CASSPRQGGNTIYF.